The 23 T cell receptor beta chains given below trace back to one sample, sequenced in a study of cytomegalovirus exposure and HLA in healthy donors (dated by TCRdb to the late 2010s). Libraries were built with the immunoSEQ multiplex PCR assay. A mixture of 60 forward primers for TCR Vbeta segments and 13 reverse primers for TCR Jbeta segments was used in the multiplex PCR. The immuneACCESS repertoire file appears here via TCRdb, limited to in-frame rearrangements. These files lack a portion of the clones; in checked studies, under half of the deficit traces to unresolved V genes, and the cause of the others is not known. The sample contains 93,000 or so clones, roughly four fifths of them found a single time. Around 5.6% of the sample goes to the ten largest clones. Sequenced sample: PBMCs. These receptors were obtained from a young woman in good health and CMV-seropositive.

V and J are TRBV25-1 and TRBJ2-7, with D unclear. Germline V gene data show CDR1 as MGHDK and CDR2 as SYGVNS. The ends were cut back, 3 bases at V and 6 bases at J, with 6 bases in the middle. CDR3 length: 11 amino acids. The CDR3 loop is CASSDRSEQYF. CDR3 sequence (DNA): TGTGCCAGCAGTGACCGTTCCGAGCAGTACTTC.

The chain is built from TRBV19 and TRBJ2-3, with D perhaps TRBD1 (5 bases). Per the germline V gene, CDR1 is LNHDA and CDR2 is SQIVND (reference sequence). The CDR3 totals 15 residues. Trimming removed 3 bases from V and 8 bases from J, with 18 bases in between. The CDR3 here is CASSMDGATQGTQYF. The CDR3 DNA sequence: TGTGCCAGTAGTATGGATGGGGCCACACAAGGTACGCAGTATTTT. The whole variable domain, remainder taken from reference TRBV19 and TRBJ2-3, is DGGITQSPKYLFRKEGQNVTLSCEQNLNHDAMYWYRQDPGQGLRLIYYSQIVNDFQKGDIAEGYSVSREKKESFPLTVTSAQKNPTAFYLCASSMDGATQGTQYFGPGTRLTVL.

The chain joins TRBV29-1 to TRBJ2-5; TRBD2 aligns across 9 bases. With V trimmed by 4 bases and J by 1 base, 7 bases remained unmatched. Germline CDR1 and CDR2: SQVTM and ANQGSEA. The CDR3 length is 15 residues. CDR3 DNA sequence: TGCAGCGTTGTGCGGGAGGGCCCGTCCCAAGAGACCCAGTACTTC. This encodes CSVVREGPSQETQYF.

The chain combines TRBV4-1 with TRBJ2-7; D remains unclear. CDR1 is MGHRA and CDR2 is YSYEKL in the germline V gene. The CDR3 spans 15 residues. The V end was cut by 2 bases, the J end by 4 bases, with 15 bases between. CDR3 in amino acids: CASSQLAAAIYEQYF. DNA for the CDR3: TGCGCCAGCAGCCAACTGGCGGCCGCAATATACGAGCAGTACTTC.

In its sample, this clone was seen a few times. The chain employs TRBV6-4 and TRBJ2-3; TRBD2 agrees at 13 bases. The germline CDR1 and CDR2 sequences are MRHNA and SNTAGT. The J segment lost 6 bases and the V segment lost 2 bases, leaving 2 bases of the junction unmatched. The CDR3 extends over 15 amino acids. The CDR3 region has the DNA TGTGCCAGCAGTGACGGACTAGCGGGAGTGGATACGCAGTATTTT. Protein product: CASSDGLAGVDTQYF.

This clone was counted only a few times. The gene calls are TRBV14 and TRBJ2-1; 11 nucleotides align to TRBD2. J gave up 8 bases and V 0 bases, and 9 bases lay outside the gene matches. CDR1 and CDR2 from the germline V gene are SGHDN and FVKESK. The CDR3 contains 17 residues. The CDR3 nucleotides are TGTGCCAGCAGCCAAGACGCCGGGACTAGCGGTTTGGATGAGCAGTTCTTC. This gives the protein CASSQDAGTSGLDEQFF.

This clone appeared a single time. The CDR3 DNA is TGTGCCAGCAGTTACTCGAGGCTAGCGGGATACGATACGCAGTATTTT. Translating gives CASSYSRLAGYDTQYF. This chain uses TRBV6-5 with TRBJ2-3; 9 positions agree with TRBD2. V lost 0 bases to trimming and J lost 6 bases; unmatched junction nucleotides: 7. From germline, CDR1 is MNHEY and CDR2 SVGAGI. This CDR3 comprises 16 residues.

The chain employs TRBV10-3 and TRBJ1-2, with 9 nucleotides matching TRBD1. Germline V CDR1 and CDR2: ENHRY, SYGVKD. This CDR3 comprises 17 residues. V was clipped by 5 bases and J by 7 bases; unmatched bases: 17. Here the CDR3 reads CAISQANSGTGTAGYTF. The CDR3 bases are TGTGCCATCAGTCAAGCAAATTCCGGGACAGGGACGGCTGGCTACACCTTC.

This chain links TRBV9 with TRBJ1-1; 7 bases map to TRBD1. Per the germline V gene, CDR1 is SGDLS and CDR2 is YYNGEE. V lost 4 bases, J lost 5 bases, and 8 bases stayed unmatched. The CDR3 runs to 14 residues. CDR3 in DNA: TGTGCCAGCAGCATTGTGACAGGGAAGACTGAAGCTTTCTTT. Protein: CASSIVTGKTEAFF.

This chain's CDR3 is CASSGADTVNTEAFF. The DNA for the CDR3 is TGTGCCAGCTCAGGTGCGGACACCGTTAACACTGAAGCTTTCTTT. The J gene is TRBJ1-1, the V gene TRBV18; D possibly corresponds to TRBD1 (5 bases). CDR3 length: 15 amino acids. V was trimmed by 5 bases and J by 2 bases, leaving 15 bases between them. In germline, CDR1 is KGHSH, CDR2 LQKENI.

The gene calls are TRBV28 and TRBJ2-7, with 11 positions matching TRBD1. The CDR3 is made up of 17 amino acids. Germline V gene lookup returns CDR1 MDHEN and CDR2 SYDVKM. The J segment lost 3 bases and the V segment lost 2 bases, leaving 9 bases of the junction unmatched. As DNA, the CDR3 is TGTGCCAGCAGTTTACGGCTTCCGGGACAGGGGGTCTACGAGCAGTACTTC. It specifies CASSLRLPGQGVYEQYF.

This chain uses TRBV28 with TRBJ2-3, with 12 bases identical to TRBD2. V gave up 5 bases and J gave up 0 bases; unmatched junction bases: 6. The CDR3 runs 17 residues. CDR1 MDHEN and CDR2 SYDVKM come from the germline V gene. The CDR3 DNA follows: TGTGCCAGCAGTGCTCTCGGGACTAGCGGGAGCACAGATACGCAGTATTTT. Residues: CASSALGTSGSTDTQYF.

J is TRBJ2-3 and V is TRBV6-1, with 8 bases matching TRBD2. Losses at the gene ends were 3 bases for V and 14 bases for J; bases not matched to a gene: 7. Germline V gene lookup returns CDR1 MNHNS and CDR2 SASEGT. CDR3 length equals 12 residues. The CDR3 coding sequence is TGTGCCAGCAGTGATATAGCGGGATCACGGTATTTT. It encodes CASSDIAGSRYF.

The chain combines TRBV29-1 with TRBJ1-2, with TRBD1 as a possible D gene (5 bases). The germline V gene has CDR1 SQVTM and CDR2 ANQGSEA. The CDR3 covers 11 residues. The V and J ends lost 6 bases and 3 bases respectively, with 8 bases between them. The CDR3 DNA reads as TGCAGCGTAATACAGGACTATGGCTACACCTTC. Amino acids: CSVIQDYGYTF.

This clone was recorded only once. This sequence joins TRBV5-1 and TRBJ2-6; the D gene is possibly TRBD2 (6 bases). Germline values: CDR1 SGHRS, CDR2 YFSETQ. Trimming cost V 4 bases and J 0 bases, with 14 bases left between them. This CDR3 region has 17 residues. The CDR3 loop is CASSEEGFLSGANVLTF. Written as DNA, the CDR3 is TGCGCCAGCAGCGAGGAGGGGTTCCTCTCTGGGGCCAACGTCCTGACTTTC.

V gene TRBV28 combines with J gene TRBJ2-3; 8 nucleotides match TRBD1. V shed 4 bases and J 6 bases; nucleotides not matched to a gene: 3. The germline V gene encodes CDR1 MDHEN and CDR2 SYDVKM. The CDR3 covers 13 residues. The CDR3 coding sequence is TGTGCCAGCAGTTACAGGGGGTCCGATACGCAGTATTTT. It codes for CASSYRGSDTQYF.

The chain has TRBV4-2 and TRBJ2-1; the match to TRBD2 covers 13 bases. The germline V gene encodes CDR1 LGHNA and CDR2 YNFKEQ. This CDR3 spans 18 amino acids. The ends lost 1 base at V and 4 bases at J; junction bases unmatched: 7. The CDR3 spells CASSQGGTSGVKYNEQFF. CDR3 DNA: TGTGCCAGCAGCCAAGGAGGGACTAGCGGGGTGAAGTACAATGAGCAGTTCTTC.

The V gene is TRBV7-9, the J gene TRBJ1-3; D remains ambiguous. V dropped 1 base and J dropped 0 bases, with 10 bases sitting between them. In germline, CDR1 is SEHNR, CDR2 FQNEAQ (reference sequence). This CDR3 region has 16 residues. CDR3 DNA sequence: TGTGCCAGCAGCTTAGTAATGACTAGCTCTGGAAACACCATATATTTT. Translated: CASSLVMTSSGNTIYF. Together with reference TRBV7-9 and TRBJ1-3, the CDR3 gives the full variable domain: DTGVSQNPRHKITKRGQNVTFRCDPISEHNRLYWYRQTLGQGPEFLTYFQNEAQLEKSRLLSDRFSAERPKGSFSTLEIQRTEQGDSAMYLCASSLVMTSSGNTIYFGEGSWLTVV.

The CDR3 sequence: CASSSRGGGTGNTIYF. For the CDR3, the DNA is TGTGCCAGCAGCTCGCGCGGGGGAGGAACTGGAAACACCATATATTTT. This chain links TRBV9 with TRBJ1-3; perhaps TRBD1 as D (5 bases). The CDR3 is 16 residues long. V dropped 4 bases and J dropped 2 bases, with 16 bases sitting between them. CDR1 and CDR2 from the germline V gene are SGDLS and YYNGEE.

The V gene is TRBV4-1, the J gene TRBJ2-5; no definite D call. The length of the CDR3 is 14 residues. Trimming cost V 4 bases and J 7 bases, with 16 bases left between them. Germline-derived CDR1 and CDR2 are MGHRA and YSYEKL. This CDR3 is CASSLRVSTGTQYF. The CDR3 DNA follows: TGCGCCAGCAGCCTACGGGTCTCCACCGGGACCCAGTACTTC.

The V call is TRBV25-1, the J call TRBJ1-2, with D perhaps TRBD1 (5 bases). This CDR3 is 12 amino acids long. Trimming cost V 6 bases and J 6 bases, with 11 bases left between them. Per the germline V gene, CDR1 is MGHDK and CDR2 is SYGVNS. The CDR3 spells CASRDRRDGYTF. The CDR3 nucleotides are TGTGCCAGCAGGGACCGCAGGGATGGCTACACCTTC.

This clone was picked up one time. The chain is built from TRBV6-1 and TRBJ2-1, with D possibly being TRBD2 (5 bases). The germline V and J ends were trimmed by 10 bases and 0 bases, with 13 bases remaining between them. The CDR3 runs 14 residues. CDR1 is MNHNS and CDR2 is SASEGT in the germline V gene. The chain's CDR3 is CATNTGSSYNEQFF. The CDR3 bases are TGTGCCACCAACACGGGAAGCTCCTACAATGAGCAGTTCTTC.

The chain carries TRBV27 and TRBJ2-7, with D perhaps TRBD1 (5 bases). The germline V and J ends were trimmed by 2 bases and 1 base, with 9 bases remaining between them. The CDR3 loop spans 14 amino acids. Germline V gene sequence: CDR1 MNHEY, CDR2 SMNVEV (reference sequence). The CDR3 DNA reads TGTGCCAGCAGTTTAATAAGGGGTTCCTACGAGCAGTACTTC. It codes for CASSLIRGSYEQYF.